What follows is one TCR beta chain and its context. Its specificity is unknown. This sample is part of a study of PD-1 blockade in classical Hodgkin lymphoma. The study's findings and limits: Newly diagnosed patients reportedly had lower baseline TCR diversity than healthy donors.

Time point specified: newly diagnosed, previously untreated cHL patient sample. From thawed PBMCs, CD4+ T cells were purified using magnetic negative selection. Germline V gene sequence: CDR1 MNHNS, CDR2 SASEGT. The CDR3 contains 14 residues. Trimming at V came to 3 bases and at J to 1 base, leaving 1 base not matched to a gene. Measured with immunoSEQ multiplex PCR; TCRdb has only the in-frame clones, and not every one. The data show around 32,000 clones, with about 87% seen just once and 1% to 1.5% held by the top ten. V gene TRBV6-1 combines with J gene TRBJ2-3, with 7 nucleotides matching TRBD2. What was sequenced was CD4+ T cells from blood. This sequence originates from a human donor with classical Hodgkin lymphoma. The CDR3 loop reads CASSDAGGTDTQYF. In DNA form, the CDR3 reads TGTGCCAGCAGTGACGCGGGAGGCACAGATACGCAGTATTTT.